What follows is one TCR beta chain and its context. This sample is part of a study of cytomegalovirus exposure and HLA in healthy donors. The PCR was carried out with 60 Vbeta primers and 13 Jbeta primers. TCRdb keeps only in-frame clones here, not all; method: immunoSEQ multiplex PCR. Here the sample spans under 150,000 clones, about 85% being singletons. V was clipped by 6 bases and J by 0 bases, with 13 bases between them. This CDR3 is 15 amino acids long. CDR1 MNHNS and CDR2 SASEGT come from the germline V gene. The chain combines TRBV6-1 with TRBJ2-3; maybe TRBD2 (6 bases). The source material was PBMCs. The source of this sequence is a boy between 2 and 10 years old in good health and CMV-seronegative. Here the CDR3 DNA reads TGTGCCAGCAGCAGTAGCGGAATCAGCACAGATACGCAGTATTTT. Protein sequence: CASSSSGISTDTQYF.